The entry below gives a single T cell receptor beta chain sequence along with its context. This sample is part of a study of blood T cell repertoires in COVID-19. Assay: immunoSEQ multiplex PCR; the TCRdb copy retains only in-frame clones and omits some. The sample carries about 180,000 clones, almost 80% recorded once. The sequencing sample was made of peripheral blood. The receptor's source is a woman aged 70-85 years with acute or convalescent COVID-19.

The CDR3 sequence: CASSQETITYNEQFF. DNA for the CDR3: TGTGCCAGCAGCCAAGAGACTATCACCTACAATGAGCAGTTCTTC. The chain employs TRBV3-1 (or the pseudogene TRBV3-2) and TRBJ2-1; TRBD2 is a possible D gene (5 bases). The CDR3 is 15 amino acids. V lost 0 bases and J lost 2, with 8 bases in between. The germline V gene has CDR1 LGHDT and CDR2 YNNKEL (reference sequence).